This is a list of T cell receptor beta chains from one sample in a study of blood T cell repertoires in COVID-19. Sequencing used immunoSEQ multiplex PCR; TCRdb keeps in-frame clones, though not all of them. Altogether 450,000 to 500,000 clones are present, approximately 86% being singletons, with the ten largest covering around 7.9%. The source material was PBMCs or T cells enriched from blood (not recorded which). All receptors derive from a woman aged 55 to 70 who had recovered from COVID-19. The CDR3 runs from the conserved cysteine through the conserved F or W. A D gene is named only where the DNA matches it firmly. Clone size appears in some rows only: once, few, many, or a class for an expanded clone.

d_call,j_call,clone_size,v_call,cdr3_aa,cdr3_nt
.,TRBJ2-5,once,TRBV7-7,CASSRGTGWPETQYF,TGTGCCAGCAGCCGAGGAACAGGGTGGCCAGAGACCCAGTACTTC
.,TRBJ1-2,.,TRBV18,CASFRDRSNYGYTF,TGTGCCAGCTTCCGAGACAGATCTAACTATGGCTACACCTTC
.,TRBJ1-4,.,TRBV11-2,CASSLDIATNEKLFF,TGTGCCAGCAGCTTAGACATTGCAACTAATGAAAAACTGTTTTTT
TRBD1,TRBJ2-5,.,TRBV5-1,CASSWTGTGPQETQYF,TGCGCCAGCAGCTGGACCGGGACAGGACCCCAAGAGACCCAGTACTTC
.,TRBJ1-1,.,TRBV27,CASSSTENTEAFF,TGTGCCAGCAGTTCGACAGAGAACACTGAAGCTTTCTTT
.,TRBJ1-2,once,TRBV29-1,CSVGVGANYGYTF,TGCAGCGTTGGCGTAGGGGCGAACTATGGCTACACCTTC
.,TRBJ2-7,.,TRBV30,CAWSVRTQVYEQYF,TGTGCCTGGAGTGTACGTACGCAGGTTTACGAGCAGTACTTC
TRBD1,TRBJ1-5,.,TRBV19,CASTRQGGNQPQHF,TGTGCCAGTACCCGACAGGGGGGCAATCAGCCCCAGCATTTT
.,TRBJ1-1,.,TRBV5-4,CASSLYQGPGTEAFF,TGTGCCAGCAGCTTGTATCAGGGGCCGGGCACTGAAGCTTTCTTT
.,TRBJ2-7,once,TRBV2,CATTGEPYEQYF,TGTGCCACCACGGGGGAGCCGTACGAGCAGTACTTC
.,TRBJ1-1,.,TRBV24-1,CATSDLPSSGTEAFF,TGTGCCACCAGTGATTTGCCCTCCTCAGGGACTGAAGCTTTCTTT
.,TRBJ2-3,.,TRBV10-3,CAISGGSPSTDTQYF,TGTGCCATCAGTGGAGGTTCACCTAGCACAGATACGCAGTATTTT
TRBD2,TRBJ2-2,.,TRBV7-2,CASSLARGLAGGTGELFF,TGTGCCAGCAGCCTCGCCCGGGGACTAGCGGGGGGGACCGGGGAGCTGTTTTTT